One T cell receptor (beta chain) is described in this entry. Its antigen is not known. This sample stems from a study of shared clonotypes between healthy human individuals. Germline V CDR1 and CDR2: KGHSH, LQKENI. CDR3 length: 15 residues. Germline trimming cut 0 bases from V and 8 bases from J; bases unmatched to any gene: 4. Assay: immunoSEQ multiplex PCR; the TCRdb copy retains only in-frame clones and omits some. The sample records a few million clones, approximately 96% being singletons. Study-wide points: Incompleteness in sorted-subset sequencing, despite large depth, was shown by rarefaction.

The sequenced sample was naive CD4+ T cells sorted from blood. Subset given: CD45RA+ positively selected. The chain is built from TRBV18 and TRBJ2-1; 10 bases align to TRBD2. The origin of this receptor is a man aged 18 to 35 in good health. The CDR3: CASSPPSGRAHEQFF. The CDR3 nucleotides read TGTGCCAGCTCACCACCCAGCGGGAGGGCCCATGAGCAGTTCTTC. Together with reference TRBV18 and TRBJ2-1, the CDR3 gives the full variable domain: NAGVMQNPRHLVRRRGQEARLRCSPMKGHSHVYWYRQLPEEGLKFMVYLQKENIIDESGMPKERFSAEFPKEGPSILRIQQVVRGDSAAYFCASSPPSGRAHEQFFGPGTRLTVL.